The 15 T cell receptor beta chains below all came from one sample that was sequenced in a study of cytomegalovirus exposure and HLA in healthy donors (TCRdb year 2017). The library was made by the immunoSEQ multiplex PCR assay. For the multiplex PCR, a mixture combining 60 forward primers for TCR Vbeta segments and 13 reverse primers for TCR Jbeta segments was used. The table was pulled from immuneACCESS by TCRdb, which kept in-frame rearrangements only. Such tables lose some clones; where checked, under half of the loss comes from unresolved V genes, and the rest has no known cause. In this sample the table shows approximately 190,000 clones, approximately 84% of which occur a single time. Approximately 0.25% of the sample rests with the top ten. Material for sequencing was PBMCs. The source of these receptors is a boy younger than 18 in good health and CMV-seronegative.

In DNA form, the CDR3 reads TGCGCCAGCAGCCCCGGTAAGCGGGGGAATGAGCAGTTCTTC. It specifies CASSPGKRGNEQFF. The chain carries TRBV5-1 and TRBJ2-1; TRBD2 aligns across 8 bases. The CDR3 covers 14 residues. The germline V gene has CDR1 SGHRS and CDR2 YFSETQ. Unmatched junction bases numbered 7, after V lost 4 bases and J lost 7 bases.

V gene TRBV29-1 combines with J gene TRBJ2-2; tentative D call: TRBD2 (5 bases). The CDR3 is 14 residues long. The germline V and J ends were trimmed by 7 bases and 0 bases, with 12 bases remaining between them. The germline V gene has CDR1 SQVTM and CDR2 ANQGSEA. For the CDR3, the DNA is TGCAGCGCCCCCAGAGGGCCGAACACCGGGGAGCTGTTTTTT. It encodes CSAPRGPNTGELFF.

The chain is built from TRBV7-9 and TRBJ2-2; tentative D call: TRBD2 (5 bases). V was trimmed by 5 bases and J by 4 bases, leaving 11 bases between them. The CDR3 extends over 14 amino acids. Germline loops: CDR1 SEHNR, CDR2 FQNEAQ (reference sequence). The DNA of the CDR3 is TGTGCCAGCAGCCCAAGCGGAGGCACCGGGGAGCTGTTTTTT. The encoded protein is CASSPSGGTGELFF. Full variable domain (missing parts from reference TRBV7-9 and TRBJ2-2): DTGVSQNPRHKITKRGQNVTFRCDPISEHNRLYWYRQTLGQGPEFLTYFQNEAQLEKSRLLSDRFSAERPKGSFSTLEIQRTEQGDSAMYLCASSPSGGTGELFFGEGSRLTVL.

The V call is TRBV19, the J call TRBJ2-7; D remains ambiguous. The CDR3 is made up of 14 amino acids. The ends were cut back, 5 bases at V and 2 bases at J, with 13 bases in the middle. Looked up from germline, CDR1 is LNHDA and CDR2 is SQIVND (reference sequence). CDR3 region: CASSPRQVPYEQYF. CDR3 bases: TGTGCCAGTAGTCCCCGACAAGTACCCTACGAGCAGTACTTC.

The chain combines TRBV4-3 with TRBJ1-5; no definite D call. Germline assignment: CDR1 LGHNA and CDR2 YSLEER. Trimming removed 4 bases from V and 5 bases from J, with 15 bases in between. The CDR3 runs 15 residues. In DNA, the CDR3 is TGCGCCAGCAGCCCGGAGCGGCAGGACTATCAGCCCCAGCATTTT. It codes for CASSPERQDYQPQHF.

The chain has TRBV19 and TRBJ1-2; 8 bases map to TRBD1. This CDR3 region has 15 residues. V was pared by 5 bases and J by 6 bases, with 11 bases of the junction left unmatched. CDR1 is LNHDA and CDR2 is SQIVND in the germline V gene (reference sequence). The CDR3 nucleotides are TGTGCCAGTAGTGTGTTGACAGGGGCAGGCGATGGCTACACCTTC. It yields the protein CASSVLTGAGDGYTF.

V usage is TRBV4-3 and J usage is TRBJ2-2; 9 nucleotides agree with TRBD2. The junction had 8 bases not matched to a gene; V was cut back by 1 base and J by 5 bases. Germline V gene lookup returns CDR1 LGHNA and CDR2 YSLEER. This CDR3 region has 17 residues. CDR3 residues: CASSQVLAGTGTGELFF. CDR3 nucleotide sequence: TGCGCCAGCAGCCAAGTTCTAGCGGGGACGGGAACCGGGGAGCTGTTTTTT.

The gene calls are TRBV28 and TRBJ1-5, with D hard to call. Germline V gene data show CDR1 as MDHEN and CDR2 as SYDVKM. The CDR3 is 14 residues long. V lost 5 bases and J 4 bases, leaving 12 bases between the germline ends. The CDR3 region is CASSPRGLNQPQHF. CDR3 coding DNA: TGTGCCAGCAGTCCCCGTGGACTTAATCAGCCCCAGCATTTT.

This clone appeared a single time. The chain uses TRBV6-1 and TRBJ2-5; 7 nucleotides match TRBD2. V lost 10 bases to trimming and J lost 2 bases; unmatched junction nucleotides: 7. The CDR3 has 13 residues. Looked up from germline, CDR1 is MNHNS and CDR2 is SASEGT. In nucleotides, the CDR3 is TGTGCCACCGAGCGGGGTATTCAAGAGACCCAGTACTTC. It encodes CATERGIQETQYF.

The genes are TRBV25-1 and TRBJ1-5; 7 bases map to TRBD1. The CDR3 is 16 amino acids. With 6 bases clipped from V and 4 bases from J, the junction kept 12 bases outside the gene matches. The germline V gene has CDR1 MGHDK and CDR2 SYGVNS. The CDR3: CASSGTAGPLNQPQHF. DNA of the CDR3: TGTGCCAGCAGCGGGACAGCTGGACCCTTGAATCAGCCCCAGCATTTT.

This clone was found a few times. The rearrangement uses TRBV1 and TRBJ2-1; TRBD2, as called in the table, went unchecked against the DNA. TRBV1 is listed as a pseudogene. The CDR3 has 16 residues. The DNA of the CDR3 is TGCACCAGCAGCCCCCCGGGACTAGCGGACCACAATGAGCAGTTCTTC. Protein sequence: CTSSPPGLADHNEQFF.

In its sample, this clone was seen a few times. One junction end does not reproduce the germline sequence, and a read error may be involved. The DNA for the CDR3 is TGTGCCAGGAGCACAGGGTTTGGGGATGGCTACACCTTC. Its protein product is CARSTGFGDGYTF. The chain recombines TRBV30 with TRBJ1-2; D is perhaps TRBD1 (6 bases). The germline gives CDR1 GTSNPN, CDR2 SVGIG (reference sequence). This CDR3 spans 13 amino acids.

CDR3 in DNA: TGTGCCAGCAGTATATCTGGACAGGGTCACCACGAGCAGTACTTC. Residues: CASSISGQGHHEQYF. This chain connects TRBV6-5 to TRBJ2-7; 8 bases agree with TRBD1. This CDR3 comprises 15 residues. Unmatched junction bases numbered 11, after V lost 5 bases and J lost 5 bases. Germline V gene sequence: CDR1 MNHEY, CDR2 SVGAGI.

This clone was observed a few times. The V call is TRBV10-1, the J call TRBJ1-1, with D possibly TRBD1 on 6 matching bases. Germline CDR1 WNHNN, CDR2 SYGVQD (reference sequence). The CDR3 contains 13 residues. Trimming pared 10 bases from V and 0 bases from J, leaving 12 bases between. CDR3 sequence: CATSDRLNTEAFF. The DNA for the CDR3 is TGCGCCACCTCTGACAGGCTGAACACTGAAGCTTTCTTT.

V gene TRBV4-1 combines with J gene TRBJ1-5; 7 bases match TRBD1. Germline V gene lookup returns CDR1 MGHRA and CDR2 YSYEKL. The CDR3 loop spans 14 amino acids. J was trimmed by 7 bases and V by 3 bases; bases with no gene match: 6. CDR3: CASSHNRGGQPQHF. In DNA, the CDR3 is TGCGCCAGCAGCCATAACAGGGGTGGCCAGCCCCAGCATTTT.